Given below is one TCR beta chain in context. This clone was observed a few times. Its target antigen remains unknown. No per-base quality is available; no much larger clone lies one base away. Other nucleotide sequences in the sample specify the same CDR3. The collaborating institutions used their own protocols to collect whole blood in K2EDTA tubes. For TCRbeta analysis, collaborators shipped samples in one of three forms: frozen whole blood, isolated PBMCs, or DNA extracted from either of those sample types. This specimen belongs to a study of blood T cell repertoires in COVID-19 (TCRdb year 2020). Regarding the complete study: Samples covering the acute and convalescent phases of COVID-19 were provided by collaborators in the United States, Italy and Spain. The samples were drawn from the first 160 participants of the ongoing ImmuneRACE study and from roughly 1,300 subjects provided by 6 global collaborators. Where available, HLA class I and class II types were obtained from metadata supplied by the sample provider rather than from assay-based typing. A freely available public database, intended as a resource for researchers studying the immune response to SARS-CoV-2, is where the repertoires were released. Deeply sampled blood TCRbeta repertoires from subjects exposed to, actively infected with, or recovered from COVID-19 were included in the dataset. The material from the prospective study consisted of cDNA or gDNA derived from T cells, B-cell-depleted T cells, or PBMCs. Nearly every sample came with metadata listing a de-identified subject ID, COVID-19 status, age in years and sex. General study outcomes and caveats: How much clinical and demographic metadata was included differed by source and by participant, and the metadata was provided uncurated.

TCRbeta CDR3 regions were amplified from genomic DNA by means of the immunoSEQ Assay, a bias-controlled multiplex PCR. In the original analysis: The number of nucleated cells in each sample was estimated by amplification of reference gene primers within the assay. To quantify the absolute abundance of each unique TCRbeta CDR3 rearrangement, sequence reads were collapsed and filtered. For each sample, productive Simpson clonality was calculated by taking the square root of Simpson's diversity index across productive rearrangements. TCRdb holds this immuneACCESS table with in-frame rearrangements only. Some clones are missing; in checked studies, unresolved V genes explain under half, and the rest has no known cause. V and J calls and clone size follow that table, whereas D and trimming were derived from the DNA. Here the sample has hundreds of thousands of clones; approximately 81% occur a single time. The leading ten clones occupy 10% of the sample.

V loses 4 bases, J loses 1 base, and the germline ends lie 8 bases apart. The CDR1 and CDR2 encoded by the germline V gene are SQVTM and ANQGSEA. The cysteine opens and the phenylalanine closes a CDR3 of 12 amino acids. Only the CDR3 region is kept as DNA, spanning 36 bases read in frame from base 1. The sample was peripheral blood. This clonotype originated in a woman over 75 with acute or convalescent COVID-19. The chain employs TRBV29-1 and TRBJ2-7; tentative D gene TRBD1, with 6 bases matching. The CDR3 protein is CSVAGASYEQYF. The DNA is as follows: TGCAGCGTTGCAGGGGCGTCCTACGAGCAGTACTTC.